A selection of T cell receptor beta chains follows, all from one sample in a study of identical twins. MiXCR, applied by TCRdb to the 5' RACE reads, yields one record per CDR3 protein. The table lists approximately 670,000 distinct CDR3 sequences, roughly 6% of them singletons. Sequencing was done on a sample of naive T cells sorted from blood. All receptors come from a man aged 18-30 years in good health. Both conserved end residues are part of each CDR3. D genes are given only for firm matches. Clone size is shown for a subset of rows, as once, few, many or a class of expanded clone.

>TRBJ2-3|-|TRBV20-1|many
CSASRGQADRTDTQYF
TGCAGTGCTAGCCGGGGCCAGGCGGACCGCACAGATACGCAGTATTTT
>TRBJ2-7|-|TRBV7-9|-
CASSFRPDAYEQYF
TGTGCCAGCAGCTTCAGGCCTGACGCCTACGAGCAGTACTTC
>TRBJ2-1|-|TRBV4-2|many
CASSRSTGTGYNEQFF
TGTGCCAGCAGCCGATCCACCGGGACTGGATACAATGAGCAGTTCTTC
>TRBJ2-5|-|TRBV4-2|-
CASSQEGGASVSGETQYF
TGTGCCAGCAGCCAAGAAGGAGGGGCTAGCGTTTCGGGGGAGACCCAGTACTTC
>TRBJ1-5|-|TRBV2|few
CASSEYRVQPQHF
TGTGCCAGCAGTGAGTACAGGGTACAGCCCCAGCATTTT
>TRBJ1-3|-|TRBV10-3|many
CAIKASGNTIYF
TGTGCCATCAAAGCCTCTGGAAACACCATATATTTT
>TRBJ2-1|TRBD2|TRBV13|many
CASSFSGTSGRYEQFF
TGTGCCAGCAGCTTTTCCGGGACTAGCGGGAGGTATGAGCAGTTCTTC
>TRBJ1-1|-|TRBV7-6|few
CASSDTVSHGKTEAFF
TGTGCCAGCAGCGACACAGTTTCCCATGGGAAGACTGAAGCTTTCTTT
>TRBJ1-5|-|TRBV5-1|many
CASSPGTETNQPQHF
TGCGCCAGCAGCCCAGGGACGGAAACTAATCAGCCCCAGCATTTT
>TRBJ1-2|-|TRBV5-6|many
CASSETGLSYGYTF
TGTGCCAGCAGCGAGACGGGGCTCAGCTATGGCTACACCTTC
>TRBJ1-4|-|TRBV30|-
CAWAEDGMPNEKLFF
TGTGCCTGGGCAGAAGACGGAATGCCGAATGAAAAACTGTTTTTT
>TRBJ1-1|-|TRBV5-1|many
CASSLAPGSPGTEAFF
TGCGCCAGCAGCTTGGCGCCGGGGTCCCCAGGCACTGAAGCTTTCTTT
>TRBJ1-4|-|TRBV4-1|-
CASSQVRDTNEKLFF
TGCGCCAGCAGCCAAGTCCGAGACACTAATGAAAAACTGTTTTTT
>TRBJ1-2|TRBD1|TRBV29-1|many
CSVTGNYGYTF
TGCAGCGTGACAGGGAACTATGGCTACACCTTC
>TRBJ2-1|-|TRBV7-9|many
CASSYVGNEQFF
TGTGCCAGCAGTTACGTGGGGAATGAGCAGTTCTTC